Presented here are 10 T cell receptor beta chains from one specimen sequenced in a study of CD8 T cells in Susac syndrome. An input of roughly 0.5 to 1 ug of RNA was subjected to reverse transcription using random hexamers. TCRdb recomputed calls from the immunoSEQ multiplex PCR reads with MiXCR, one row per CDR3 protein. The table shows about 250,000 distinct CDR3 sequences, with about 93% occurring only once. The sequencing input was CD4+ T cells from PBMCs. The source of these receptors is a human donor with multiple sclerosis.

This chain links TRBV6-2 or TRBV6-3 with TRBJ2-1, with TRBD1 matching 9 bases. The J segment lost 7 bases and the V segment lost 4 bases, leaving 11 bases of the junction unmatched. This CDR3 has 16 residues. The germline V gene has CDR1 MNHEY and CDR2 SVGEGT. CDR3 nucleotide sequence: TGTGCCAGCAGTTCCATACAGGGGGCCCCAGGGAATGAGCAGTTCTTC. Residues: CASSSIQGAPGNEQFF.

V gene TRBV12-3 or TRBV12-4 combines with J gene TRBJ1-5; D possibly corresponds to TRBD1 (5 bases). The CDR3 spans 15 residues. The V gene lost 3 bases and the J gene lost 7 bases, with 16 bases spanning the gap. CDR3 region: CASSFMKGRLQPQHF. CDR3 sequence (DNA): TGTGCCAGCAGTTTCATGAAGGGGCGCTTACAGCCCCAGCATTTT.

The V and J genes are TRBV6-2 or TRBV6-3 and TRBJ2-5, with D uncertain. Trimming shortened V by 7 bases and J by 0 bases, and 3 bases separated the two germline ends. This CDR3 is 11 amino acids long. Germline V gives CDR1 MNHEY, CDR2 SVGEGT. The CDR3 coding sequence is TGTGCCAGCACCCACCAAGAGACCCAGTACTTC. Protein: CASTHQETQYF.

The chain is built from TRBV5-1 and TRBJ2-7; no clear D. The CDR3 spans 15 residues. Germline CDR1 SGHRS, CDR2 YFSETQ. Deletions cut 0 bases from V and 0 bases from J, with 10 bases between. CDR3 sequence reads: CASSLGTASSYEQYF. In DNA form, the CDR3 reads TGCGCCAGCAGCTTGGGGACGGCCAGCTCCTACGAGCAGTACTTC. Full variable domain (remainder filled in from reference TRBV5-1 and TRBJ2-7): KAGVTQTPRYLIKTRGQQVTLSCSPISGHRSVSWYQQTPGQGLQFLFEYFSETQRNKGNFPGRFSGRQFSNSRSEMNVSTLELGDSALYLCASSLGTASSYEQYFGPGTRLTVT.

The rearrangement joins TRBV5-4 to TRBJ1-2; 9 positions agree with TRBD1. The CDR3 runs to 14 residues. J was trimmed by 8 bases and V by 4 bases; bases with no gene match: 9. Germline CDR1 and CDR2: SGHNT and YYREEE (reference sequence). The CDR3 region has the DNA TGTGCCAGCAGCCCCCGCGGGACAGGGAAAGGCTACACCTTC. Amino acid sequence: CASSPRGTGKGYTF.

This chain links TRBV7-9 with TRBJ2-1; tentatively, D is TRBD2 (7 bases). Germline values: CDR1 SEHNR, CDR2 FQNEAQ (reference sequence). This CDR3 contains 16 residues. V gave up 5 bases and J gave up 4 bases, with 18 bases separating them. The CDR3: CASSQTTGGGYNEQFF. CDR3 nucleotides: TGTGCCAGCAGCCAAACGACAGGCGGGGGATACAATGAGCAGTTCTTC.

V is TRBV20-1 and J is TRBJ1-1; D is ambiguous. The germline V gene encodes CDR1 DFQATT and CDR2 SNEGSKA (reference sequence). This CDR3 spans 12 amino acids. The ends were cut back, 5 bases at V and 3 bases at J, with 10 bases in the middle. The CDR3 DNA sequence: TGCAGTGCTGGAGGCGTGGACACTGAAGCTTTCTTT. This translates into CSAGGVDTEAFF.

The chain carries TRBV28 and TRBJ1-5; D gene uncertain. The germline V gene has CDR1 MDHEN and CDR2 SYDVKM. Trimming removed 0 bases at V and 5 bases at J, with 14 bases between. CDR3 length equals 16 residues. The CDR3 protein is CASSLWSGDGHQPQHF. The CDR3 DNA sequence: TGTGCCAGCAGTTTATGGTCTGGGGATGGGCATCAGCCCCAGCATTTT.

The rearrangement links TRBV11-2 to TRBJ1-2; D is undetermined. Trimming took 0 bases from V and 8 from J, leaving 10 bases between them. CDR3 length equals 13 residues. Germline V gives CDR1 SGHAT, CDR2 FQNNGV. CDR3: CASSLDLGAGYTF. The CDR3, as DNA: TGTGCCAGCAGCTTAGATCTTGGAGCCGGCTACACCTTC.

J is TRBJ2-4 and V is TRBV5-1; no firm D call. This CDR3 is 16 amino acids long. The germline V and J ends were trimmed by 4 bases and 9 bases, with 23 bases remaining between them. The germline CDR1 and CDR2 sequences are SGHRS and YFSETQ. CDR3 sequence (DNA): TGCGCCAGCAGCATCGACCACGATCCTAGGAGCTTCATTCAGTACTTC. Amino acid sequence: CASSIDHDPRSFIQYF.